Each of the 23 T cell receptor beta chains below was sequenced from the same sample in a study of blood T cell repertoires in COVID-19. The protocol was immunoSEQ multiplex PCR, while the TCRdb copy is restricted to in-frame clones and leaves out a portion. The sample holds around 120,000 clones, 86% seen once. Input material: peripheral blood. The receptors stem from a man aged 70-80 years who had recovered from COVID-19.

The CDR3 region is CASSQNSGNTIYF. The CDR3 DNA reads as TGCGCCAGCTCACAGAACTCTGGAAACACCATATATTTT. The chain employs TRBV5-1 and TRBJ1-3, with D unresolved. V was pared by 7 bases and J by 0 bases, with 8 bases between. The germline gives CDR1 SGHRS, CDR2 YFSETQ. The CDR3 spans 13 residues.

CDR3 residues: CASTPGGTSVQPQHF. The CDR3 nucleotides are TGTGCCAGCACGCCGGGGGGGACAAGTGTTCAGCCCCAGCATTTT. This chain connects TRBV28 to TRBJ1-5, with D tentatively TRBD1 (6 bases). V lost 7 bases to trimming and J lost 6 bases, with 19 bases between them. The CDR3 extends over 15 amino acids. CDR1 and CDR2 (germline): MDHEN, SYDVKM.

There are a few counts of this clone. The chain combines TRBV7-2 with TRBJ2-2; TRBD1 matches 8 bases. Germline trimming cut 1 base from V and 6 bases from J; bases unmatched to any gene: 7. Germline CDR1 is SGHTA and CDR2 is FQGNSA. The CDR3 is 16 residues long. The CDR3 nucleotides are TGTGCCAGCAGCTTAGTGGGGCAGGGGGCGGCCGGGGAGCTGTTTTTT. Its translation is CASSLVGQGAAGELFF.

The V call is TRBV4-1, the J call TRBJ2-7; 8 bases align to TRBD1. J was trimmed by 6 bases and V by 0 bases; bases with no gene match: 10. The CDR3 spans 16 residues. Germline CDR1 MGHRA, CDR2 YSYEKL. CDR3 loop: CASSQEWVQGGSEQYF. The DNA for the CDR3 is TGCGCCAGCAGCCAAGAATGGGTACAGGGGGGTAGCGAGCAGTACTTC.

The CDR3 region is CASSHAGQGPGELFF. CDR3 DNA: TGTGCCAGCAGCCACGCGGGACAGGGACCCGGGGAGCTGTTTTTT. V and J are TRBV4-2 and TRBJ2-2, with TRBD1 matching 9 bases. The CDR3 length is 15 residues. Germline V CDR1 and CDR2: LGHNA, YNFKEQ. V shed 3 bases, J shed 6 bases, and the junction held 5 bases outside the gene matches.

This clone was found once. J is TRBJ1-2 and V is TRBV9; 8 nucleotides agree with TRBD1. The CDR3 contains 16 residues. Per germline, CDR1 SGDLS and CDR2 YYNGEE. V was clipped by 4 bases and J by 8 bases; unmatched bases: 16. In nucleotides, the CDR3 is TGTGCCAGCAGCCTCCGAACAGGGGGAACTACAACGGGCTACACCTTC. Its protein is CASSLRTGGTTTGYTF.

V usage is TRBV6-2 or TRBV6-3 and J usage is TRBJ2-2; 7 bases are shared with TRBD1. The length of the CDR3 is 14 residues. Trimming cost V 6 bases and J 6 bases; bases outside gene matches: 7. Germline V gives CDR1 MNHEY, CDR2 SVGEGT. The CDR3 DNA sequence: TGTGCCAGCAGCACAACAGGGGTAGCCGGGGAGCTGTTTTTT. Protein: CASSTTGVAGELFF.

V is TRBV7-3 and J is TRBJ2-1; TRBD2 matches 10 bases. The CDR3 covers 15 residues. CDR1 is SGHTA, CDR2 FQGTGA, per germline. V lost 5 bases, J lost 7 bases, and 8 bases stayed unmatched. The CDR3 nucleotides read TGTGCCAGCAGCCGCGGGGCTAGCGGGAGTAATGAGCAGTTCTTC. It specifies CASSRGASGSNEQFF. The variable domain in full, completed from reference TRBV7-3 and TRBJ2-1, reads GAGVSQTPSNKVTEKGKYVELRCDPISGHTALYWYRQSLGQGPEFLIYFQGTGAADDSGLPNDRFFAVRPEGSVSTLKIQRTERGDSAVYLCASSRGASGSNEQFFGPGTRLTVL.

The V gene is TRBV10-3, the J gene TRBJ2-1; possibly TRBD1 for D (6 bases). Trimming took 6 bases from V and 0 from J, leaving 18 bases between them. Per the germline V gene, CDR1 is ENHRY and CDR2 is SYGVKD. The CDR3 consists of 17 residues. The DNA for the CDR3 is TGTGCCATCAGAACACCTGCCGGGACAAGCTCCTACAATGAGCAGTTCTTC. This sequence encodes CAIRTPAGTSSYNEQFF.

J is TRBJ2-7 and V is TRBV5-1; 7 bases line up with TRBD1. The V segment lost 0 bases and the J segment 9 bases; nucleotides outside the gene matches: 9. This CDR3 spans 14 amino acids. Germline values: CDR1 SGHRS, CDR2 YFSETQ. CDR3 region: CASSLDRDSLVQYF. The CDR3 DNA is TGCGCCAGCAGCTTGGACCGGGACAGCTTGGTGCAGTACTTC. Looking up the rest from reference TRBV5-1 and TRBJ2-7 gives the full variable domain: KAGVTQTPRYLIKTRGQQVTLSCSPISGHRSVSWYQQTPGQGLQFLFEYFSETQRNKGNFPGRFSGRQFSNSRSEMNVSTLELGDSALYLCASSLDRDSLVQYFGPGTRLTVT.

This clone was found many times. The CDR3 bases are TGCGCCAGCAGCTCACAGCTTACTAGCACAGATACGCAGTATTTT. This gives the protein CASSSQLTSTDTQYF. V and J are TRBV5-1 and TRBJ2-3; D not certain. V was clipped by 3 bases and J by 0 bases, with 11 bases between them. Germline V gives CDR1 SGHRS, CDR2 YFSETQ. This CDR3 is 15 amino acids long.

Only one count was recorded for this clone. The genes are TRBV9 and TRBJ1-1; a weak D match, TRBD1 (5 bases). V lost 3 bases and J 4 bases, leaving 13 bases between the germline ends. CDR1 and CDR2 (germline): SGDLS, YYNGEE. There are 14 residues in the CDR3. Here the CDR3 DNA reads TGTGCCAGCAGCGCCCAGGTTGGGGCCACTGAAGCTTTCTTT. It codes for CASSAQVGATEAFF.

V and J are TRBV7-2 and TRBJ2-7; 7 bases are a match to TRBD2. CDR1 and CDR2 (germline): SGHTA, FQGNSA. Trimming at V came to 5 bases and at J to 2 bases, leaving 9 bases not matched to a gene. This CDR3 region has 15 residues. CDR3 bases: TGTGCCAGCAGCCGGACACTACTAGCGACCTACGAGCAGTACTTC. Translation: CASSRTLLATYEQYF.

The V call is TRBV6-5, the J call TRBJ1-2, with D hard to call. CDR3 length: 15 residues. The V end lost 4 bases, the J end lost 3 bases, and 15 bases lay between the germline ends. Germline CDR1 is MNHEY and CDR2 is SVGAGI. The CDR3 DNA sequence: TGTGCCAGCAGTTCCTCCCCCACGGGTTACTATGGCTACACCTTC. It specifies CASSSSPTGYYGYTF.

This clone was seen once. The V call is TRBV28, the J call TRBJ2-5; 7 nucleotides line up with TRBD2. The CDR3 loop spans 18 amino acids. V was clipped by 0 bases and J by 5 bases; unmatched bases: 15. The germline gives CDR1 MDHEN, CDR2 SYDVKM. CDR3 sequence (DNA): TGTGCCAGCAGTTTATGGGACCTGCTTGCGGGAGAGGGTGAGACCCAGTACTTC. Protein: CASSLWDLLAGEGETQYF.

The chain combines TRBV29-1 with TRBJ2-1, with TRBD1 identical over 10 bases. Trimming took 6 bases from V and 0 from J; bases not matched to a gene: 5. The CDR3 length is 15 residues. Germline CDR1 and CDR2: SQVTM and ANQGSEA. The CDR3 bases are TGCAGCGTCGTAGGGACAGGGGACTCCTACAATGAGCAGTTCTTC. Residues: CSVVGTGDSYNEQFF.

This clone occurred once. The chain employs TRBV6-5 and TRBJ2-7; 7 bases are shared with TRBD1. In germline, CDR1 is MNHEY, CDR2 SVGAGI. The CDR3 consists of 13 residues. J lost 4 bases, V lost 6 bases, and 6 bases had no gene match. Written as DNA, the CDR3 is TGTGCCAGCAGGGCGGACAGGCCATACGAGCAGTACTTC. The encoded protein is CASRADRPYEQYF.

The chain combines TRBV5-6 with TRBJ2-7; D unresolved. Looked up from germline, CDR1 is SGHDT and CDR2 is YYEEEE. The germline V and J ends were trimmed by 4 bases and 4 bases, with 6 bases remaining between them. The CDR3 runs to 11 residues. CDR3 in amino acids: CASSRSYEQYF. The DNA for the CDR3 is TGTGCCAGCAGCAGGAGTTACGAGCAGTACTTC.

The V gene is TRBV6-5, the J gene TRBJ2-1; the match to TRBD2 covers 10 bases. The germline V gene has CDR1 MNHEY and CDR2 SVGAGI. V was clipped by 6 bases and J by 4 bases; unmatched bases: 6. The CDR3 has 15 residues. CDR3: CASSLRTSGYNEQFF. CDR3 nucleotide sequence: TGTGCCAGCAGCCTCAGGACTAGCGGTTACAATGAGCAGTTCTTC.

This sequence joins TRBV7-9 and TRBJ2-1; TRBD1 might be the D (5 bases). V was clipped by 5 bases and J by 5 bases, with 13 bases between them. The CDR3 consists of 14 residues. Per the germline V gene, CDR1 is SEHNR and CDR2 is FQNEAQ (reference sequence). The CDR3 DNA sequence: TGTGCCAGCAGCCCTGGGGCTAGTAACAATGAGCAGTTCTTC. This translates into CASSPGASNNEQFF.

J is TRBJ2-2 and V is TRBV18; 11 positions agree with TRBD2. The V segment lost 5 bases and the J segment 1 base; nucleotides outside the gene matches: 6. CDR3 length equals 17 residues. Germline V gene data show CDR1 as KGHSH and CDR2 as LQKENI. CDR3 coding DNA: TGTGCCAGCTCATCGCTAGCGGGGGGAAGGAACACCGGGGAGCTGTTTTTT. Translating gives CASSSLAGGRNTGELFF.

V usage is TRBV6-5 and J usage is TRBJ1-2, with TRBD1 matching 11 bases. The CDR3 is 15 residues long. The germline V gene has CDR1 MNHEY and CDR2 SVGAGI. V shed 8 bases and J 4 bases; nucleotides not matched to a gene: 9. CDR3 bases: TGTGCCAGCGTTTCATCCGGACAGGGGGCCTATGGCTACACCTTC. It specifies CASVSSGQGAYGYTF.

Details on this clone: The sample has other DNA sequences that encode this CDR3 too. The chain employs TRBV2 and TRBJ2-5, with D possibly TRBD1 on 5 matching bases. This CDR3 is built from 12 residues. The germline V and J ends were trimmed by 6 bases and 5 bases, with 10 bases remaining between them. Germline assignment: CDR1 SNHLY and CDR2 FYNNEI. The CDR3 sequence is CASSQGRETQYF. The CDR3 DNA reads TGTGCCAGCAGCCAGGGTCGGGAGACCCAGTACTTC.